This T cell receptor beta chain originates from a study of blood T cell repertoires in COVID-19. This CDR3 has 15 residues. Germline V lookup: CDR1 MNHEY, CDR2 SMNVEV (reference sequence). The V end lost 2 bases, the J end lost 1 base, and 6 bases lay between the germline ends. Authors' methods: For nucleated cells, counts were estimated from reference gene primer amplification. Libraries were prepared by immunoSEQ multiplex PCR; TCRdb keeps only in-frame clonotypes and omits some of them. D and trimming were read from the DNA, whereas the V and J calls and clone size are those reported in that table. The sample includes fewer than 100,000 clones, 80% to 95% of them seen just once.

The TCR sequence derives from a woman of 80 years or more with acute or convalescent COVID-19. The specimen was peripheral blood. The gene calls are TRBV27 and TRBJ2-6, with D uncertain. The CDR3 here is CASSLARSGANVLTF. The CDR3 region has the DNA TGTGCCAGCAGTTTAGCCAGGTCTGGGGCCAACGTCCTGACTTTC.